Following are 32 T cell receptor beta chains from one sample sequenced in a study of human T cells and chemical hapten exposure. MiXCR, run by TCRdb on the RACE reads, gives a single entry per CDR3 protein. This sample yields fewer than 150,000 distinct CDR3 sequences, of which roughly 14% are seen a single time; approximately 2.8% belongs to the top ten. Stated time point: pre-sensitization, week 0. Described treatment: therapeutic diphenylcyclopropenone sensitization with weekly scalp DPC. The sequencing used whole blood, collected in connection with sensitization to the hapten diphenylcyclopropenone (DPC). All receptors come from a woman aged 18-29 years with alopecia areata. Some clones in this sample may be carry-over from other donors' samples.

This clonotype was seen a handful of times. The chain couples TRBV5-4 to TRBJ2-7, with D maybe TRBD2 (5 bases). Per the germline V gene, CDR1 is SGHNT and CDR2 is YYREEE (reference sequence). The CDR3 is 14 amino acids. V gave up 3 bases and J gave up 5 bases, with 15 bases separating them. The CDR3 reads CASSSGLRVNEQYF. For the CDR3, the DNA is TGTGCCAGCAGCTCCGGATTGAGGGTAAACGAGCAGTACTTC.

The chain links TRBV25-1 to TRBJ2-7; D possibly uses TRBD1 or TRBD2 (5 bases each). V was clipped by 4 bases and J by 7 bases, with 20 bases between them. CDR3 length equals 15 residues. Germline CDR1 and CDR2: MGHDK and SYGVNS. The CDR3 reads CASSVSGTGREEQYF. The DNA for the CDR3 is TGTGCCAGCAGTGTATCTGGGACCGGTCGTGAGGAGCAGTACTTC.

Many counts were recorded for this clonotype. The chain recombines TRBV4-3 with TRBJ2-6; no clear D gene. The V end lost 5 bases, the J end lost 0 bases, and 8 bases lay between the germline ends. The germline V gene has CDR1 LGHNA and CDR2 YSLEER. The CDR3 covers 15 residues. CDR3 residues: CASSRSSSGANVLTF. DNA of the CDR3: TGCGCCAGCAGCAGATCTTCCTCTGGGGCCAACGTCCTGACTTTC.

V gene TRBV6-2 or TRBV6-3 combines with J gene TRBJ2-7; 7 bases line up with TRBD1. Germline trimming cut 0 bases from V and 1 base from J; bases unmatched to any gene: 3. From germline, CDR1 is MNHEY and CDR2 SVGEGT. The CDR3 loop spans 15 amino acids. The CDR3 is CASSYSSTGSYEQYF. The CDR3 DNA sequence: TGTGCCAGCAGTTACTCGTCGACAGGGTCCTACGAGCAGTACTTC.

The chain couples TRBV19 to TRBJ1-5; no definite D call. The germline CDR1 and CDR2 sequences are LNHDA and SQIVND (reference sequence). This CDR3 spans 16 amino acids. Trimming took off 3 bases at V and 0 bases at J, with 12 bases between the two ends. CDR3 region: CASSIDGYYSNQPQHF. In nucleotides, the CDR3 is TGTGCCAGTAGTATTGATGGTTACTATAGCAATCAGCCCCAGCATTTT.

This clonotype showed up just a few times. CDR3 amino acids: CASSHTGTTNKNIQYF. In DNA form, the CDR3 reads TGCGCCAGCAGCCACACCGGGACAACCAACAAAAACATTCAGTACTTC. The rearrangement uses TRBV5-1 and TRBJ2-4, with a weak D call TRBD1 (6 bases). This CDR3 is 16 amino acids long. The V gene lost 4 bases and the J gene lost 3 bases, with 17 bases spanning the gap. Germline assignment: CDR1 SGHRS and CDR2 YFSETQ.

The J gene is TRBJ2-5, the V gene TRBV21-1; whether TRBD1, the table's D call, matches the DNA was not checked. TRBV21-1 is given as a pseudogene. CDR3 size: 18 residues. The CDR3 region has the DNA TGTGCCAGCAGCACGCCCCGTACACAGGCTCTGGGCGGGGAGACCCAGTACTTC. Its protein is CASSTPRTQALGGETQYF.

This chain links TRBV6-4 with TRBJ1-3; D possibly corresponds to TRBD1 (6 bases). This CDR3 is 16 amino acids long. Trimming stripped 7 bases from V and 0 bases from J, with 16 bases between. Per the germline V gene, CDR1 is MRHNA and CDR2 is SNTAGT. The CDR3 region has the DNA TGTGCCAGCACTAAACGGGACACCAGCTCTGGAAACACCATATATTTT. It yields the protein CASTKRDTSSGNTIYF.

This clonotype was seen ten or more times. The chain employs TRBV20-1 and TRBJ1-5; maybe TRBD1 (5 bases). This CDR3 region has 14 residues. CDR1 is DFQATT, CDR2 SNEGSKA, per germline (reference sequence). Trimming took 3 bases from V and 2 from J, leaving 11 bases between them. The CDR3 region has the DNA TGCAGTGCTAGTAACAGGAAGGGCAATCAGCCCCAGCATTTT. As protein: CSASNRKGNQPQHF.

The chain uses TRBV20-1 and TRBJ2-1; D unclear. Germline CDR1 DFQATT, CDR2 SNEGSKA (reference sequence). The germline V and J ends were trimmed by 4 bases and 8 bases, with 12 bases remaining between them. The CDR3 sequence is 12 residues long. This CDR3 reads CSATPRRDEQFF. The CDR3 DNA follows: TGCAGTGCTACCCCCCGGCGAGATGAGCAGTTCTTC.

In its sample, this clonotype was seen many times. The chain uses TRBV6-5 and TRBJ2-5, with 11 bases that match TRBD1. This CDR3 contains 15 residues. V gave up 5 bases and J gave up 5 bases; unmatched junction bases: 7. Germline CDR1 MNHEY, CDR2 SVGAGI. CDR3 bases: TGTGCCAGCAGTCCGGACAGGGGGCTTAGTGAGACCCAGTACTTC. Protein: CASSPDRGLSETQYF.

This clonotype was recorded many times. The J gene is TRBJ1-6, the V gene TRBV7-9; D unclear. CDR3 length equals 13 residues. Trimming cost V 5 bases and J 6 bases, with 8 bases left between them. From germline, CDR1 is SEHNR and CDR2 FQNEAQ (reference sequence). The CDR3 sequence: CASSSQSNSPLHF. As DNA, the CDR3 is TGTGCCAGCAGCAGTCAATCTAATTCACCCCTCCACTTT.

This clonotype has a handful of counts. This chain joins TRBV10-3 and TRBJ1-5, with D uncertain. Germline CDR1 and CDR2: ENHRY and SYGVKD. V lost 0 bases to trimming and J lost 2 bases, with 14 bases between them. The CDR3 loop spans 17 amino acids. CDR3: CAISESKRVGGNQPQHF. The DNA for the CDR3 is TGTGCCATCAGTGAGTCCAAGAGGGTAGGTGGCAATCAGCCCCAGCATTTT.

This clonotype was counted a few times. Here the CDR3 reads CASSFRDSPLHF. Written as DNA, the CDR3 is TGCGCCAGCAGCTTCCGAGATTCACCCCTCCACTTT. This chain links TRBV5-1 with TRBJ1-6; no reliable D call. CDR3 length: 12 amino acids. Germline CDR1 reads SGHRS; CDR2 reads YFSETQ. Deletions cut 2 bases from V and 8 bases from J, with 5 bases between.

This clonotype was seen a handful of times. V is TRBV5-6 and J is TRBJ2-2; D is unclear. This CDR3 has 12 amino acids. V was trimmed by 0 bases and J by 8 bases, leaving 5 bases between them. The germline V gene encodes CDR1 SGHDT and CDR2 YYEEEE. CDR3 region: CASSLVQGELFF. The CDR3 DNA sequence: TGTGCCAGCAGCTTGGTTCAGGGGGAGCTGTTTTTT.

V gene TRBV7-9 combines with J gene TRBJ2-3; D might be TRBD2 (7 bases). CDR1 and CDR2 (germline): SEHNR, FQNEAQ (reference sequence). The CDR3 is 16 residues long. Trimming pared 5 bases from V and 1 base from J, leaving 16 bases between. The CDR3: CASSLLEGGGTDTQYF. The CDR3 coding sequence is TGTGCCAGCAGCCTCTTGGAGGGGGGGGGCACAGATACGCAGTATTTT.

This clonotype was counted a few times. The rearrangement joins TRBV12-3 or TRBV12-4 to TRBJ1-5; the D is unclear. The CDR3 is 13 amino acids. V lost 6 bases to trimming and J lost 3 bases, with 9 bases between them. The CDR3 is CASSLTNNQPQHF. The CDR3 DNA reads TGTGCCAGCAGCCTTACTAACAATCAGCCCCAGCATTTT.

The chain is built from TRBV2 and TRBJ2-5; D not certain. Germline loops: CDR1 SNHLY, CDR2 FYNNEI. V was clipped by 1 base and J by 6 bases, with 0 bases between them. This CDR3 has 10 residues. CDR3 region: CASSEETQYF. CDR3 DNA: TGTGCCAGCAGTGAAGAGACCCAGTACTTC.

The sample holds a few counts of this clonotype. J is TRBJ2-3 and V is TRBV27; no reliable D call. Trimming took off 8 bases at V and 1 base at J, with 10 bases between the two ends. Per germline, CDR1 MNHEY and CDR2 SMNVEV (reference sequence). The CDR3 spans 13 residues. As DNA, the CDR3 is TGTGCCAGCCGAACGTCAGGCACAGATACGCAGTATTTT. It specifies CASRTSGTDTQYF.

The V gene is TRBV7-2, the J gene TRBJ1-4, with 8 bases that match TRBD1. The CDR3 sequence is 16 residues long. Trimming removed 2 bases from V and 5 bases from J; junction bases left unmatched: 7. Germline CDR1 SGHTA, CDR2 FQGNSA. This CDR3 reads CASSLPTGVANEKLFF. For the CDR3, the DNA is TGTGCCAGCAGCTTACCGACAGGGGTGGCGAATGAAAAACTGTTTTTT.

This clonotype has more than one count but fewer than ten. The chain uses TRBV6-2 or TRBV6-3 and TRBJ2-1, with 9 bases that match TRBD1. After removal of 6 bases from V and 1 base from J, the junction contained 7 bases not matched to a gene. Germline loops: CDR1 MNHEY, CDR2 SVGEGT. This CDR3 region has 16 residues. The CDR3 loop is CASSPTGTGSYNEQFF. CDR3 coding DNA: TGTGCCAGCAGCCCTACCGGGACAGGGTCCTACAATGAGCAGTTCTTC.

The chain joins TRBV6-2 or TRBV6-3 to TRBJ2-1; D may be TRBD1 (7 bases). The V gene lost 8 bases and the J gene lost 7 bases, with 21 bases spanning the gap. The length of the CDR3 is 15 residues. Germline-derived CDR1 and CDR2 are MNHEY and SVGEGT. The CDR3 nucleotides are TGTGCCAGCGGCGGAGGAGGGGGCATCTTTAATGAGCAGTTCTTC. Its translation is CASGGGGGIFNEQFF.

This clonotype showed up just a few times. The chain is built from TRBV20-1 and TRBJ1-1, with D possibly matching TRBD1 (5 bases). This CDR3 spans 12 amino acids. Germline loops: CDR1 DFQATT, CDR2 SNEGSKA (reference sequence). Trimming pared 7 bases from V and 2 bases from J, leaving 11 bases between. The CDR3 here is CSVRTPNTEAFF. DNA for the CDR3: TGCAGTGTTCGGACACCTAACACTGAAGCTTTCTTT.

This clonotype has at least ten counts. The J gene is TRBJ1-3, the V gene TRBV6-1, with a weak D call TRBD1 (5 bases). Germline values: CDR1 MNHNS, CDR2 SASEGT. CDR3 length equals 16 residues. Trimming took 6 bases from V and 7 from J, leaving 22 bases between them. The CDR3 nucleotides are TGTGCCAGCAGGGGAAAGGCCGAGGGGACGGCGAACACCATATATTTT. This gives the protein CASRGKAEGTANTIYF.

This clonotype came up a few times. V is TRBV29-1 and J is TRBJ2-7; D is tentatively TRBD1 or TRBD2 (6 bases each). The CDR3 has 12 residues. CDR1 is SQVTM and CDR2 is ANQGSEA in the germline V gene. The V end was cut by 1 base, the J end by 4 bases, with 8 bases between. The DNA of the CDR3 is TGCAGCGTTGAAGGGGGGGCGTACGAGCAGTACTTC. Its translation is CSVEGGAYEQYF.

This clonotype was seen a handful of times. The CDR3 nucleotides are TGTGCCAGCAATGTTAAAAGCACAGATACGCAGTATTTT. Its translation: CASNVKSTDTQYF. The chain is built from TRBV2 and TRBJ2-3, with no clear D. The V and J ends lost 7 bases and 0 bases respectively, with 8 bases between them. CDR1 is SNHLY and CDR2 is FYNNEI in the germline V gene. The CDR3 has 13 amino acids.

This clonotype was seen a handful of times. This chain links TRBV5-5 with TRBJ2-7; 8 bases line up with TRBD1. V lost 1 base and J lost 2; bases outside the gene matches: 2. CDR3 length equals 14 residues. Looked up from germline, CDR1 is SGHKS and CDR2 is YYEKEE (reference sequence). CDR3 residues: CASSLWTGPYEQYF. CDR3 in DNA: TGTGCCAGCAGCTTGTGGACAGGGCCCTACGAGCAGTACTTC.

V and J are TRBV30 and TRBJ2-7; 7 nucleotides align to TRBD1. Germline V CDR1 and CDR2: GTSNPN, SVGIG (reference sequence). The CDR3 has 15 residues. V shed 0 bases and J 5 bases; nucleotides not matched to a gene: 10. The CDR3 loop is CAWSVRPGTEDEQYF. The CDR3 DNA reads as TGTGCCTGGAGTGTACGGCCCGGGACAGAAGACGAGCAGTACTTC.

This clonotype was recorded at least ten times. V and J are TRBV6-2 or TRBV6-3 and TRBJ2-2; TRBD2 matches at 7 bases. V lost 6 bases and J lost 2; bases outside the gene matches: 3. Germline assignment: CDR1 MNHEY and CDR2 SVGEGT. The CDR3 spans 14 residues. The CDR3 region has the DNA TGTGCCAGCAGCCGGGACTACAACACCGGGGAGCTGTTTTTT. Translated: CASSRDYNTGELFF.

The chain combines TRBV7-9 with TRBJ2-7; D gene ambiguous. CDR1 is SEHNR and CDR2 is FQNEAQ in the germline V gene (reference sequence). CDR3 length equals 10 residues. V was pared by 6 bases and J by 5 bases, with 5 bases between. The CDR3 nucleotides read TGTGCCAGCAGACCCAACGAGCAGTACTTC. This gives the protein CASRPNEQYF.

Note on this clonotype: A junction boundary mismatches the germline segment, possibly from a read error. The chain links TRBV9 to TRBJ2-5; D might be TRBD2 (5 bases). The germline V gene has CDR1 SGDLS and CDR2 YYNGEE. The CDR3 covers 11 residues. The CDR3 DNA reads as TGTGCCAGTAGCGCCGGGGAGACCCAGTACTTC. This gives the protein CASSAGETQYF.

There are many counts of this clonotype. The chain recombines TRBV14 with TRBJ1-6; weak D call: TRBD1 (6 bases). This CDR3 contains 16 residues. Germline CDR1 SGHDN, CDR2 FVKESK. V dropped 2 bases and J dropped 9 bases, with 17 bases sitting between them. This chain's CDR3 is CASSQLDSPFGSPLHF. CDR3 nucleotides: TGTGCCAGCAGCCAACTGGACAGTCCCTTCGGTTCACCCCTCCACTTT.